This TCR beta chain was found in a study of T cell repertoires in cytomegalovirus infection. A note on this clonotype: Its cognate antigen is unknown.

Looked up from germline, CDR1 is GTSNPN and CDR2 is SVGIG (reference sequence). Trimming removed 4 bases from V and 6 bases from J, with 13 bases in between. The CDR3 is 14 amino acids. In TCRdb, the reads were re-called with MiXCR into one record per CDR3 protein. The sample lists more than 20,000 distinct CDR3 sequences, 35% to 45% occurring once. The source is a human donor in good health (CMV status not recorded). Some clones in this sample may be carry-over from other donors' samples. The sample in question was CD8+ T cells from cultured PBMCs, obtained from culture after CMV antigen stimulation. V gene TRBV30 combines with J gene TRBJ1-6; no clear D. CDR3 loop: CAWTKWQSNSPLHF. CDR3 in DNA: TGTGCCTGGACCAAATGGCAGTCTAATTCACCCCTCCACTTT.